These 27 T cell receptor beta chains were all obtained from the same sample, sequenced in a study of PD-L1 blockade in urothelial cancer. Time point of the sample: pretreatment peripheral blood. Sequencing used immunoSEQ multiplex PCR; TCRdb keeps in-frame clones, though not all of them. The sample has around 57,000 clones, 81% seen once. Sequences were derived from PBMCs, sampled around atezolizumab (anti-PD-L1) treatment. Every receptor here comes from a man aged 70 or older with urothelial cancer.

The rearrangement joins TRBV4-1 to TRBJ1-5, with D possibly being TRBD1 (6 bases). V was clipped by 0 bases and J by 1 base, with 7 bases between them. CDR1 MGHRA and CDR2 YSYEKL come from the germline V gene. This CDR3 spans 15 amino acids. The CDR3 reads CASSQEGQSNQPQHF. The DNA of the CDR3 is TGCGCCAGCAGCCAAGAAGGACAGAGCAATCAGCCCCAGCATTTT.

The chain links TRBV28 to TRBJ2-2; 9 bases are shared with TRBD2. Germline V gene lookup returns CDR1 MDHEN and CDR2 SYDVKM. The CDR3 extends over 16 amino acids. V shed 8 bases, J shed 1 base, and the junction held 8 bases outside the gene matches. The CDR3 nucleotides are TGTGCCAGCTGGGGGCGGCGGGAGGGGAACACCGGGGAGCTGTTTTTT. Its translation: CASWGRREGNTGELFF.

A few counts support this clone. The chain recombines TRBV6-5 with TRBJ1-1, with 9 bases identical to TRBD1. CDR1 and CDR2 from the germline V gene are MNHEY and SVGAGI. V lost 11 bases to trimming and J lost 3 bases; unmatched junction nucleotides: 7. This CDR3 region has 13 residues. The CDR3 reads CASYRGRDTEAFF. CDR3 sequence (DNA): TGTGCCTCTTACAGGGGGCGGGACACTGAAGCTTTCTTT.

The sample holds one count of this clone. J is TRBJ1-4 and V is TRBV19, with D perhaps matching TRBD1 (6 bases). In germline, CDR1 is LNHDA, CDR2 SQIVND (reference sequence). This CDR3 has 17 amino acids. Trimming stripped 8 bases from V and 5 bases from J, with 24 bases between. The CDR3 spells CASRRRTANDPNEKLFF. As DNA, the CDR3 is TGTGCCAGTCGAAGGAGGACAGCAAATGATCCCAATGAAAAACTGTTTTTT.

The chain recombines TRBV15 with TRBJ2-1, with D perhaps TRBD1 (7 bases). The V end lost 0 bases, the J end lost 14 bases, and 17 bases lay between the germline ends. The V gene's germline CDR1 is LNHNV and CDR2 YYDKDF (reference sequence). The CDR3 loop spans 14 amino acids. The CDR3 DNA reads as TGTGCCACCAGCAGAGATCCGCTGGCGGGACAGAAGTTCTTC. Its protein product is CATSRDPLAGQKFF.

The genes are TRBV9 and TRBJ1-2; 9 nucleotides agree with TRBD1. CDR3 length: 14 residues. CDR1 and CDR2 (germline): SGDLS, YYNGEE. Trimming removed 3 bases from V and 6 bases from J; junction bases left unmatched: 6. The CDR3 sequence is CASSGGQGRDGYTF. The CDR3 bases are TGTGCCAGCAGCGGTGGACAGGGGCGCGATGGCTACACCTTC.

This sequence joins TRBV13 and TRBJ2-7; D perhaps matches TRBD1 (6 bases). The V gene lost 2 bases and the J gene lost 4 bases, with 9 bases spanning the gap. The CDR3 has 13 residues. In germline, CDR1 is PRHDT, CDR2 FYEKMQ (reference sequence). The CDR3 DNA sequence: TGTGCCAGCAGCTTAAGCGGACAGTACGAGCAGTACTTC. It translates to CASSLSGQYEQYF.

V gene TRBV6-5 combines with J gene TRBJ2-7; TRBD1 agrees at 11 bases. V lost 4 bases, J lost 5 bases, and 10 bases stayed unmatched. CDR3 length: 16 residues. CDR1 and CDR2 from the germline V gene are MNHEY and SVGAGI. CDR3 region: CASSSLAGTGGHEQYF. The CDR3 DNA follows: TGTGCCAGCAGTTCCCTCGCCGGGACAGGGGGGCACGAGCAGTACTTC.

This clone occurred a few times. This sequence joins TRBV5-1 and TRBJ1-3, with D possibly being TRBD1 (5 bases). The germline V gene encodes CDR1 SGHRS and CDR2 YFSETQ. Trimming pared 7 bases from V and 1 base from J, leaving 9 bases between. The CDR3 contains 13 residues. The CDR3 sequence: CASRGDSGNTIYF. CDR3 bases: TGCGCCAGCCGGGGGGATTCTGGAAACACCATATATTTT.

The chain employs TRBV7-3 and TRBJ2-1, with D uncertain. This CDR3 spans 13 amino acids. Between the trimmed V and J ends, which lost 4 bases and 10 bases, there was a span of 14 bases. The germline gives CDR1 SGHTA, CDR2 FQGTGA. In nucleotides, the CDR3 is TGTGCCAGCAGCTCCAGGCTTGGGTGGGAGCAGTTCTTC. This encodes CASSSRLGWEQFF.

This clone was detected only once. This chain connects TRBV6-5 to TRBJ1-1, with D maybe TRBD1 (5 bases). Germline values: CDR1 MNHEY, CDR2 SVGAGI. The CDR3 consists of 15 residues. Trimming pared 4 bases from V and 1 base from J, leaving 13 bases between. CDR3 DNA sequence: TGTGCCAGCAGTTTTGCCTCAGACAGGAACACTGAAGCTTTCTTT. Translating gives CASSFASDRNTEAFF.

The CDR3 reads CASSFLSGTEAEQYF. The CDR3 coding sequence is TGTGCCAGCAGTTTCCTATCCGGGACAGAAGCCGAGCAGTACTTC. This rearrangement joins TRBV27 to TRBJ2-7, with 7 bases lining up with TRBD1. The CDR3 is 15 residues long. Germline lookup yields CDR1 MNHEY and CDR2 SMNVEV (reference sequence). J gave up 6 bases and V 3 bases, and 11 bases lay outside the gene matches.

The chain couples TRBV11-1 to TRBJ1-1; D unresolved. V lost 0 bases, J lost 3 bases, and 11 bases lay in between. There are 15 residues in the CDR3. Germline CDR1 and CDR2: SGHAT and FQDESV (reference sequence). The CDR3 here is CASSLAKYGDTEAFF. The CDR3 nucleotides read TGTGCCAGCAGCTTAGCGAAATACGGGGACACTGAAGCTTTCTTT.

This clone was seen once. The chain has TRBV19 and TRBJ2-7; 12 bases are shared with TRBD2. After removal of 3 bases from V and 6 bases from J, the junction contained 6 bases not matched to a gene. Per the germline V gene, CDR1 is LNHDA and CDR2 is SQIVND (reference sequence). The CDR3 has 15 residues. Here the CDR3 DNA reads TGTGCCAGTAGTATTTCTAGCGGGAGGGCCTCCGAGCAGTACTTC. Protein: CASSISSGRASEQYF.

The rearrangement uses TRBV5-6 and TRBJ1-1, with D tentatively TRBD1 (5 bases). V dropped 0 bases and J dropped 7 bases, with 13 bases sitting between them. The CDR3 has 14 residues. Per the germline V gene, CDR1 is SGHDT and CDR2 is YYEEEE. CDR3 coding DNA: TGTGCCAGCAGCTTGGGTGACAGCGTTGTTGAAGCTTTCTTT. Translation gives CASSLGDSVVEAFF.

V and J are TRBV19 and TRBJ2-3; D not certain. CDR3 length equals 13 residues. The germline CDR1 and CDR2 sequences are LNHDA and SQIVND (reference sequence). V was pared by 3 bases and J by 6 bases, with 10 bases between. DNA of the CDR3: TGTGCCAGTAGTATGGGCCCCCCGGATACGCAGTATTTT. Amino acid sequence: CASSMGPPDTQYF.

The V call is TRBV20-1, the J call TRBJ2-7; 7 bases fit TRBD2. Germline V gene sequence: CDR1 DFQATT, CDR2 SNEGSKA (reference sequence). J gave up 4 bases and V 7 bases, and 4 bases lay outside the gene matches. The CDR3 is 11 amino acids. As DNA, the CDR3 is TGCAGTGGGGGCGGGAGATACGAGCAGTACTTC. Its protein is CSGGGRYEQYF.

The chain has TRBV11-1 and TRBJ2-7; perhaps TRBD2 as D (5 bases). Germline V CDR1 and CDR2: SGHAT, FQDESV (reference sequence). V was pared by 1 base and J by 3 bases, with 13 bases between. The CDR3 runs to 15 residues. CDR3 amino acids: CASSLDLNGDYEQYF. The CDR3 coding sequence is TGTGCCAGCAGCTTAGATCTAAACGGGGACTACGAGCAGTACTTC.

This chain connects TRBV4-3 to TRBJ1-1; D remains ambiguous. This CDR3 spans 15 amino acids. Germline assignment: CDR1 LGHNA and CDR2 YSLEER. V lost 3 bases and J lost 0, with 11 bases in between. The CDR3 here is CASSQAHGLNTEAFF. The CDR3 region has the DNA TGCGCCAGCAGCCAGGCCCATGGGCTGAACACTGAAGCTTTCTTT.

V is TRBV29-1 and J is TRBJ2-7; 9 bases map to TRBD1. The germline V gene encodes CDR1 SQVTM and CDR2 ANQGSEA. The CDR3 consists of 13 residues. V was pared by 7 bases and J by 3 bases, with 7 bases of the junction left unmatched. The CDR3 here is CSAGTGIHYEQYF. CDR3 in DNA: TGCAGCGCTGGGACAGGGATTCACTACGAGCAGTACTTC.

The rearrangement joins TRBV5-6 to TRBJ1-5; tentative D call: TRBD1 (5 bases). Germline loops: CDR1 SGHDT, CDR2 YYEEEE. Trimming stripped 4 bases from V and 4 bases from J, with 15 bases between. This CDR3 contains 15 residues. The CDR3 is CASSRLLGGNQPQHF. In nucleotides, the CDR3 is TGTGCCAGCAGCCGCTTGCTTGGGGGGAATCAGCCCCAGCATTTT.

The chain joins TRBV19 to TRBJ1-5; 7 bases agree with TRBD1. V trimming: 3 bases; J trimming: 2 bases; junction bases outside the gene matches: 4. CDR3 length: 15 amino acids. Per the germline V gene, CDR1 is LNHDA and CDR2 is SQIVND (reference sequence). CDR3 coding DNA: TGTGCCAGTAGTATGGAGGGGGCGGGCAATCAGCCCCAGCATTTT. It codes for CASSMEGAGNQPQHF.

V gene TRBV6-5 combines with J gene TRBJ1-1; possible D gene TRBD1, 6 bases. Per the germline V gene, CDR1 is MNHEY and CDR2 is SVGAGI. The CDR3 contains 15 residues. V dropped 0 bases and J dropped 2 bases, with 10 bases sitting between them. CDR3 in DNA: TGTGCCAGCAGTTACTCGACGGACAGCAACACTGAAGCTTTCTTT. Its protein is CASSYSTDSNTEAFF.

This rearrangement joins TRBV6-1 to TRBJ2-3, with D possibly matching TRBD2 (6 bases). V dropped 0 bases and J dropped 7 bases, with 14 bases sitting between them. The germline V gene has CDR1 MNHNS and CDR2 SASEGT. This CDR3 has 15 residues. The CDR3 nucleotides are TGTGCCAGCAGTGAAGCGCGGGACTTCACTCATACGCAGTATTTT. Translated: CASSEARDFTHTQYF.

The V and J genes are TRBV2 and TRBJ2-7; a weak D match, TRBD1 (6 bases). Germline V gene lookup returns CDR1 SNHLY and CDR2 FYNNEI. The CDR3 consists of 12 residues. V lost 6 bases, J lost 3 bases, and 9 bases lay in between. CDR3 protein: CASRADSYEQYF. In nucleotides, the CDR3 is TGTGCCAGCAGGGCGGACAGCTACGAGCAGTACTTC.

The V gene is TRBV19, the J gene TRBJ1-5; 7 nucleotides agree with TRBD1. This CDR3 is built from 15 residues. The V and J ends lost 6 bases and 4 bases, in that order; junction bases with no gene match: 9. Germline CDR1 is LNHDA and CDR2 is SQIVND (reference sequence). The CDR3 region is CASRRTNRGNQPQHF. CDR3 nucleotide sequence: TGTGCCAGTAGGCGAACTAACAGGGGAAATCAGCCCCAGCATTTT.

The genes are TRBV5-1 and TRBJ2-5, with D perhaps TRBD1 (7 bases). V lost 0 bases, J lost 5 bases, and 11 bases lay in between. Germline V lookup: CDR1 SGHRS, CDR2 YFSETQ. The length of the CDR3 is 14 residues. The CDR3 bases are TGCGCCAGCAGCTTGGGGTCAGGGGGGGAGACCCAGTACTTC. Translated: CASSLGSGGETQYF.